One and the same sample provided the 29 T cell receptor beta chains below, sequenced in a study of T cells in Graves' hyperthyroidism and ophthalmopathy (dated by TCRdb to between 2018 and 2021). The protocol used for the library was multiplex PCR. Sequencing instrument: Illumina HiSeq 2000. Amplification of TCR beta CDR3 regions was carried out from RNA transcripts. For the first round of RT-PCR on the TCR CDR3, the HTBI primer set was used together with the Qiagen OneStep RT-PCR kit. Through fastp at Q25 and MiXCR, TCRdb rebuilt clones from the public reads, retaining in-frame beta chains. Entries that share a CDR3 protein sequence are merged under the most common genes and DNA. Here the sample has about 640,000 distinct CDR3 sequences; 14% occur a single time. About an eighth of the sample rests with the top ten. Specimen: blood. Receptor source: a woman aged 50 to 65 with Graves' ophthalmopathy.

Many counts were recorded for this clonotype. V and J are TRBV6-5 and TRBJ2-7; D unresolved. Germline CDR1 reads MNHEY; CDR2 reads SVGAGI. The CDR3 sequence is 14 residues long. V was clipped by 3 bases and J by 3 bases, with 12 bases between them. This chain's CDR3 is CASSYRAENYEQYF. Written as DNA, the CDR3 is TGTGCCAGCAGTTATCGGGCGGAAAACTACGAGCAGTACTTC.

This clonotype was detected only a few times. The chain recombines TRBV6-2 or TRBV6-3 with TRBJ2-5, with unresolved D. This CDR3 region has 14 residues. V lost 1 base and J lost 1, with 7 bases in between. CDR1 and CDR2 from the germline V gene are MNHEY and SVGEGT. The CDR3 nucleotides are TGTGCCAGCAGTTACTACCGTAGCCAAGAGACCCAGTACTTC. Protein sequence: CASSYYRSQETQYF.

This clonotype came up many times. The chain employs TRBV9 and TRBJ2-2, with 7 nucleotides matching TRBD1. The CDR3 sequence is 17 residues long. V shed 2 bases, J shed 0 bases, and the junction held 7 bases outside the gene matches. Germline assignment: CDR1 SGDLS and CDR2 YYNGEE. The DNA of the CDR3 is TGTGCCAGCAGCGTGTGGACAGGACCAGCGAACACCGGGGAGCTGTTTTTT. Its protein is CASSVWTGPANTGELFF.

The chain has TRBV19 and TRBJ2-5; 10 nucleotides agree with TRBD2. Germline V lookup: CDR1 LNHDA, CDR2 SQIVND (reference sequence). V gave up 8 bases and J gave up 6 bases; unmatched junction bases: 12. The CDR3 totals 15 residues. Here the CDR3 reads CASSLGLAGAKTQYF. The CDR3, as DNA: TGTGCCAGTTCCCTGGGGCTAGCGGGAGCAAAGACCCAGTACTTC.

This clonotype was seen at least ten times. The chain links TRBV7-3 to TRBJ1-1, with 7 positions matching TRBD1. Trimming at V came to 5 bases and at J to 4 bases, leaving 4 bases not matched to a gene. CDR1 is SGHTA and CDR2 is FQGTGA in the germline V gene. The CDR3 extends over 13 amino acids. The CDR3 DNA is TGTGCCAGCAGCCTCGACAGGGCCACTGAAGCTTTCTTT. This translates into CASSLDRATEAFF.

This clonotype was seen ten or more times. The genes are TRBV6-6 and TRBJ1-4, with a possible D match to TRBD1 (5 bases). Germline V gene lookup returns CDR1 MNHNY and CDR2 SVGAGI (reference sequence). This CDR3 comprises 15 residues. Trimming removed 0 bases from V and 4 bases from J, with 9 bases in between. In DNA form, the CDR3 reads TGTGCCAGCAGTTACTCGGGGGTGGTTAATGAAAAACTGTTTTTT. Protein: CASSYSGVVNEKLFF.

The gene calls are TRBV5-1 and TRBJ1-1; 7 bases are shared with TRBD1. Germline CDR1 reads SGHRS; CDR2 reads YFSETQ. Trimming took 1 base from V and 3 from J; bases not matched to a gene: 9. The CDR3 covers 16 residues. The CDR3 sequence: CASSLRSGTVYTEAFF. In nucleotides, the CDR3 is TGCGCCAGCAGCTTGAGGTCTGGGACAGTATACACTGAAGCTTTCTTT.

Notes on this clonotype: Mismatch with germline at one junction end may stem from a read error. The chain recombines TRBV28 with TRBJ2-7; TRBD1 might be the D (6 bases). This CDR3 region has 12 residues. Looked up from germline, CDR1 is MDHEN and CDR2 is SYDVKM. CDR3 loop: CASSEQGRERYF. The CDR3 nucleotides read TGTGCCAGCAGTGAGCAGGGGCGCGAGCGGTACTTC.

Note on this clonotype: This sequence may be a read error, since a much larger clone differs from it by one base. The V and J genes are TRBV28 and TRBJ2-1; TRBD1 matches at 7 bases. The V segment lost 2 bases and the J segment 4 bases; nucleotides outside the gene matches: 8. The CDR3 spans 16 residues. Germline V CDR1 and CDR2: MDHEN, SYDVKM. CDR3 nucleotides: TGTGCCAGCAGTTTAACGCCAGGGGGTAGGTACAATGAGCAGTTCTTC. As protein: CASSLTPGGRYNEQFF.

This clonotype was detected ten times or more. The CDR3 DNA is TGTGCCAGCAGCCCTTACACCGGGACAGCGAACACTGAAGCTTTCTTT. Its protein product is CASSPYTGTANTEAFF. J is TRBJ1-1 and V is TRBV7-8, with 7 bases that match TRBD1. The CDR3 consists of 16 residues. Germline CDR1 reads SGHVS; CDR2 reads FQNEAQ. The V gene end was trimmed by 5 bases and the J gene end by 1 base; junction bases not matched to a gene: 10.

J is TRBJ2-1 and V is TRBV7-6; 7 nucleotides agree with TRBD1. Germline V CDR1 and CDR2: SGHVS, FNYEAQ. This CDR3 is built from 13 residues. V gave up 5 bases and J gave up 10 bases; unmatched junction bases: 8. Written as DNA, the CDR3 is TGTGCCAGCAGCCTGAAGACAGGGACGGAGCAGTTCTTC. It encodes CASSLKTGTEQFF.

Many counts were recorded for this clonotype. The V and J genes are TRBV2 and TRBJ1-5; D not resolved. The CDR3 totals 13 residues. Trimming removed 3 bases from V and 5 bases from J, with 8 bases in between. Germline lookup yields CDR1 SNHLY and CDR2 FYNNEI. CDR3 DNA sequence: TGTGCCAGCAGTGACAGTGTGGATCAGCCCCAGCATTTT. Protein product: CASSDSVDQPQHF.

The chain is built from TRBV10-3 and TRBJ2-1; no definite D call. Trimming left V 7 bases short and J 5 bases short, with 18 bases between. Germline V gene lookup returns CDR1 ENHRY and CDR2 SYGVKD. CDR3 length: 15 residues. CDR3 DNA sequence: TGTGCCATCAATAGGACCCCGACTTCCAACAATGAGCAGTTCTTC. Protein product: CAINRTPTSNNEQFF.

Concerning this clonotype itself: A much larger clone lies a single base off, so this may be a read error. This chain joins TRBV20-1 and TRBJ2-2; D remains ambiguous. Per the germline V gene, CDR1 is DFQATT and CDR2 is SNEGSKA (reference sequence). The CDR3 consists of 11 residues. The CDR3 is CRAWTAGELFF. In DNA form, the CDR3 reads TGCCGTGCTTGGACGGCCGGGGAGCTGTTTTTT.

CDR3 residues: CSAKGLAGGGNEQFF. The CDR3 nucleotides read TGCAGTGCTAAGGGACTAGCGGGAGGTGGAAATGAGCAGTTCTTC. The gene calls are TRBV20-1 and TRBJ2-1; 15 bases match TRBD2. The CDR3 has 15 amino acids. The junction had 5 bases not matched to a gene; V was cut back by 4 bases and J by 7 bases. CDR1 and CDR2 (germline): DFQATT, SNEGSKA (reference sequence).

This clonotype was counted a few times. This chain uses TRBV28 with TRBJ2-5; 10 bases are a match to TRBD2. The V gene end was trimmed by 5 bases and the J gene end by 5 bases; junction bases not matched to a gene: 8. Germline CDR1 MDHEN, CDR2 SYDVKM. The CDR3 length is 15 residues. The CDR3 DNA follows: TGTGCCAGCAGTGTCAGCGGGAGGGCCGTTGAGACCCAGTACTTC. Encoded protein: CASSVSGRAVETQYF.

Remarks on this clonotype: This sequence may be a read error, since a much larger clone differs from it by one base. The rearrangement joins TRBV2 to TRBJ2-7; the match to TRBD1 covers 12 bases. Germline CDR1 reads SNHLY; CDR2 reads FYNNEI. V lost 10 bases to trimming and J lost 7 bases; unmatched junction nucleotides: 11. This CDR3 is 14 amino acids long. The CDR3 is CAIDPGTGGREQYF. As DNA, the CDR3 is TGTGCCATCGATCCTGGGACAGGGGGCAGGGAGCAGTACTTC.

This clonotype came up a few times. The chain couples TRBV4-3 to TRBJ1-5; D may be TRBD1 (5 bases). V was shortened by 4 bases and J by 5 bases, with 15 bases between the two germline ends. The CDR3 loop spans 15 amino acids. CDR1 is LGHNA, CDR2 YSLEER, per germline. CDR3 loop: CASSPNVGGDQPQHF. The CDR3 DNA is TGCGCCAGCAGCCCGAATGTCGGGGGTGATCAGCCCCAGCATTTT.

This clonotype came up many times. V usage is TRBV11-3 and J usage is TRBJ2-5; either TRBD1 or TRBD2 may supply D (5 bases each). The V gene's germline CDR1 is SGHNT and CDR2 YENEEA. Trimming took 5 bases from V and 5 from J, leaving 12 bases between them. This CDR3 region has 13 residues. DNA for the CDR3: TGTGCCAGCAGCCCCGGGACCAGGGAGACCCAGTACTTC. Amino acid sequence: CASSPGTRETQYF. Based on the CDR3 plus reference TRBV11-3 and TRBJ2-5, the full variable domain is EAGVVQSPRYKIIEKKQPVAFWCNPISGHNTLYWYLQNLGQGPELLIRYENEEAVDDSQLPKDRFSAERLKGVDSTLKIQPAELGDSAVYLCASSPGTRETQYFGPGTRLLVL.

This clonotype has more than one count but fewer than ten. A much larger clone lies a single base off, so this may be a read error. The CDR3 sequence: CASSAGQGAGKQFF. The CDR3 region has the DNA TGTGCCAGCAGCGCCGGACAGGGGGCCGGTAAGCAGTTCTTC. The V and J genes are TRBV11-2 and TRBJ2-1; TRBD1 aligns across 11 bases. Losses at the gene ends were 5 bases for V and 11 bases for J; bases not matched to a gene: 8. Germline V lookup: CDR1 SGHAT, CDR2 FQNNGV. This CDR3 spans 14 amino acids.

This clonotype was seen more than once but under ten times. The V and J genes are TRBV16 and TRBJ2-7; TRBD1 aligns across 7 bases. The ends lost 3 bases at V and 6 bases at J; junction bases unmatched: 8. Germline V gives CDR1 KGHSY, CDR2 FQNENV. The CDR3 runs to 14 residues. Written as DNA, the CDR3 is TGTGCCAGCAGCCAGGGGTCGGACAGGCCCGAGCAGTACTTC. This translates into CASSQGSDRPEQYF. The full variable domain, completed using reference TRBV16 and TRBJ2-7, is GEEVAQTPKHLVRGEGQKAKLYCAPIKGHSYVFWYQQVLKNEFKFLISFQNENVFDETGMPKERFSAKCLPNSPCSLEIQATKLEDSAVYFCASSQGSDRPEQYFGPGTRLTVT.

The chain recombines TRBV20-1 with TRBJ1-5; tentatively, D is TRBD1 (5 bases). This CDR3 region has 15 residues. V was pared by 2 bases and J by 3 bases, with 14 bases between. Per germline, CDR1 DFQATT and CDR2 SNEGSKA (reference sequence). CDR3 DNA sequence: TGCAGTGCTAGATTGAGGCGGGGCTACAATCAGCCCCAGCATTTT. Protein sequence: CSARLRRGYNQPQHF.

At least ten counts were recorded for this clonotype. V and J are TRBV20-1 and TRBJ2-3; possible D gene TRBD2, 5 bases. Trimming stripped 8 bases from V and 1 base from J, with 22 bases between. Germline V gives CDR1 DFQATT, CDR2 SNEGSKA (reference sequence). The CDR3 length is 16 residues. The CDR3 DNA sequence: TGCAGTCAGAGAGGTCGAGGGCTAGCCCGCACAGATACGCAGTATTTT. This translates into CSQRGRGLARTDTQYF.

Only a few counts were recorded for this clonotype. CDR3 sequence: CASSRLAGGKDEQFF. The CDR3 nucleotides read TGTGCCAGCAGCCGACTAGCGGGAGGAAAAGATGAGCAGTTCTTC. This rearrangement joins TRBV6-4 to TRBJ2-1; 13 nucleotides line up with TRBD2. This CDR3 region has 15 residues. CDR1 and CDR2 from the germline V gene are MRHNA and SNTAGT. Losses at the gene ends were 6 bases for V and 8 bases for J; bases not matched to a gene: 7.

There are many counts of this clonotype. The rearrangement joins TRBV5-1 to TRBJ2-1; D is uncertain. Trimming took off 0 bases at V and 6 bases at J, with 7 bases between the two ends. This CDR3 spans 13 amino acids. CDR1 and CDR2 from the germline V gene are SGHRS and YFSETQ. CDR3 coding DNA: TGCGCCAGCAGCTTGGCCGAGGTCAATGAGCAGTTCTTC. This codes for CASSLAEVNEQFF.

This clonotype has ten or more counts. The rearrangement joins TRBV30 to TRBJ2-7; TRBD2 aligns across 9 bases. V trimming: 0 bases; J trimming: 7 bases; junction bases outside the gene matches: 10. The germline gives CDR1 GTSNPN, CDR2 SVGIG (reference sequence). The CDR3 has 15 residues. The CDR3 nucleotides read TGTGCCTGGAGTGTACTCGGCGGGAGGGCCAGAGAGCAGTACTTC. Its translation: CAWSVLGGRAREQYF. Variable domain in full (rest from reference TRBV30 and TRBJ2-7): SQTIHQWPATLVQPVGSPLSLECTVEGTSNPNLYWYRQAAGRGLQLLFYSVGIGQISSEVPQNLSASRPQDRQFILSSKKLLLSDSGFYLCAWSVLGGRAREQYFGPGTRLTVT.

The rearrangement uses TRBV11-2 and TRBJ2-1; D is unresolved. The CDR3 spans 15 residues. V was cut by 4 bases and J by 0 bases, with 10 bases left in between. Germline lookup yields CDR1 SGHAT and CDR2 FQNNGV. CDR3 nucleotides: TGTGCCAGCAGCTCGACTCATAACTCCTACAATGAGCAGTTCTTC. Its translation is CASSSTHNSYNEQFF.

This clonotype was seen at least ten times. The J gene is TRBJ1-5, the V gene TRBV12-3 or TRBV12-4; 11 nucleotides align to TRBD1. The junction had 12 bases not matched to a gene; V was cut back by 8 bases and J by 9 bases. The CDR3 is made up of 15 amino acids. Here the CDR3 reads CASGQGTGGFRPQHF. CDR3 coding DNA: TGTGCCAGCGGCCAGGGGACAGGGGGATTTCGGCCCCAGCATTTT.

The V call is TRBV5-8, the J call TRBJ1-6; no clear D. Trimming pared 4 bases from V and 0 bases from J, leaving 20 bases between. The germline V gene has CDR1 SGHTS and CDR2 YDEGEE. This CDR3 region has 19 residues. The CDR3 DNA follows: TGTGCCAGCAGCCTGTTTTGGGGTAGTCGAAGCTCCTATAATTCACCCCTCCACTTT. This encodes CASSLFWGSRSSYNSPLHF.